This TCR beta chain is from a study of cytomegalovirus exposure and HLA in healthy donors. Vbeta (60) and Jbeta (13) primers were used in the PCR. The method was immunoSEQ multiplex PCR; TCRdb's version includes in-frame clones alone and lacks a portion of them. This table has about 180,000 clones, about 82% appearing once. This clone was recorded only once. Germline lookup yields CDR1 SGHDT and CDR2 YYEEEE. Trimming removed 0 bases from V and 5 bases from J; junction bases left unmatched: 5. The CDR3 totals 15 residues. This chain links TRBV5-6 with TRBJ2-5; 9 positions agree with TRBD2. The sequencing sample was made of PBMCs. The receptor was derived from a woman aged 25 to 39 in good health and CMV-seronegative. The CDR3 DNA sequence: TGTGCCAGCAGCTTGGCTAGCGGGGTCGGGGAGACCCAGTACTTC. Translation: CASSLASGVGETQYF.